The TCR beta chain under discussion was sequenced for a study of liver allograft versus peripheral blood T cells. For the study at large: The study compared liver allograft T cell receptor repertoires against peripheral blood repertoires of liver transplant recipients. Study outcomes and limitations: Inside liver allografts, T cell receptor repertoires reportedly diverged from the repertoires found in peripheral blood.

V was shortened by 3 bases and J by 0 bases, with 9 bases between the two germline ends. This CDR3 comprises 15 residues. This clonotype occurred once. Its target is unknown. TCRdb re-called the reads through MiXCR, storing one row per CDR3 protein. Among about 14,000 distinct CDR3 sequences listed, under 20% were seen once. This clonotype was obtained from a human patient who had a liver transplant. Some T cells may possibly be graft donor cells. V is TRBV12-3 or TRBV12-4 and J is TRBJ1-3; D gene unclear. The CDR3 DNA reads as TGTGCCAGCAGTTTGAAACGGGCCTCTGGAAACACCATATATTTT. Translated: CASSLKRASGNTIYF.